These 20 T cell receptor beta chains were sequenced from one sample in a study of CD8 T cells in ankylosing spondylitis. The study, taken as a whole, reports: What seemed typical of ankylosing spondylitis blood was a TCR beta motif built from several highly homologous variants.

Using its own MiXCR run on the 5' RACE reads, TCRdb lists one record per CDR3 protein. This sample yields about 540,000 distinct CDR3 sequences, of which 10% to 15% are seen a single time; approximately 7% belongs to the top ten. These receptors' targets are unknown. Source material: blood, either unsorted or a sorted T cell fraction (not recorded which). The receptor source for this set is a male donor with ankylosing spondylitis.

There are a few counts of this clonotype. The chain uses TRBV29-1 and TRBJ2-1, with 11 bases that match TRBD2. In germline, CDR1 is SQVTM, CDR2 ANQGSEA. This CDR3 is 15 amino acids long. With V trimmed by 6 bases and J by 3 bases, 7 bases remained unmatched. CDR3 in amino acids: CSVGTSGRSYNEQFF. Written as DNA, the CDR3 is TGCAGCGTGGGGACTAGCGGACGGAGCTACAATGAGCAGTTCTTC.

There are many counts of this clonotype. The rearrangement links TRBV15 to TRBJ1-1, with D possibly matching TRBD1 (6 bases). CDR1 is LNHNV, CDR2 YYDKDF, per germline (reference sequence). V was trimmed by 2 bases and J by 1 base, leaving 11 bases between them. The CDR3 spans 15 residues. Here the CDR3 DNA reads TGTGCCACCAGCAGACCCCCGACAGGGAACACTGAAGCTTTCTTT. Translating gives CATSRPPTGNTEAFF.

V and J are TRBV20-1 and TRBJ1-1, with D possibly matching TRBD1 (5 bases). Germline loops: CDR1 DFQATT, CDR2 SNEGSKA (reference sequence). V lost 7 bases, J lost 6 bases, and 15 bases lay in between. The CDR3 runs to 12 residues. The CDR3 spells CSGGSDRAEAFF. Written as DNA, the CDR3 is TGCAGTGGGGGCTCAGATAGGGCTGAAGCTTTCTTT.

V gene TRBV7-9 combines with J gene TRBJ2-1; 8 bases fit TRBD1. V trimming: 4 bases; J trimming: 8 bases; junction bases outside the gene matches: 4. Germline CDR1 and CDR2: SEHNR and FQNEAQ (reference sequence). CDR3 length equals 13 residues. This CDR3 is CASSSQGGDEQFF. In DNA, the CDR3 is TGTGCCAGCAGCTCACAGGGGGGCGATGAGCAGTTCTTC.

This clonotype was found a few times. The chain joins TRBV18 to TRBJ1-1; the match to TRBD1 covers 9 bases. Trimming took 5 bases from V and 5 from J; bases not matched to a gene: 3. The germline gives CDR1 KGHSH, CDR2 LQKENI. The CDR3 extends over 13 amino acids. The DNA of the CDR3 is TGTGCCAGCTCAGACAGGGGGAGGACTGAAGCTTTCTTT. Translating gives CASSDRGRTEAFF.

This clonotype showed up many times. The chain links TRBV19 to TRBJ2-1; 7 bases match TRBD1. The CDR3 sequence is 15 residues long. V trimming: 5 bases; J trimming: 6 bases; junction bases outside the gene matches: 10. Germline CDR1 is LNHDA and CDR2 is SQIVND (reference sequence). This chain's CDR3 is CASSLTGLGRNEQFF. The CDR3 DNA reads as TGTGCCAGTAGTCTGACAGGGCTCGGCCGCAATGAGCAGTTCTTC.

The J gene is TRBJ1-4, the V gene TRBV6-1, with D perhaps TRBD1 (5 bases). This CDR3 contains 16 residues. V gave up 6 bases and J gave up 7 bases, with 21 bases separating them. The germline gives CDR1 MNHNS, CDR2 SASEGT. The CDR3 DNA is TGTGCCAGCAGCTCGATGAACACAGGCAACGGTGAAAAACTGTTTTTT. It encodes CASSSMNTGNGEKLFF.

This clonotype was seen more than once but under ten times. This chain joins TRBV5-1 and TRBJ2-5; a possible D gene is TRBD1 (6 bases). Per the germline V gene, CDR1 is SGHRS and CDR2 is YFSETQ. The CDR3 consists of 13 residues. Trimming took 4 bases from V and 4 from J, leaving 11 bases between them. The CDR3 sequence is CASSRGGRETQYF. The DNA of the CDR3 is TGCGCCAGCAGCCGAGGGGGACGAGAGACCCAGTACTTC.

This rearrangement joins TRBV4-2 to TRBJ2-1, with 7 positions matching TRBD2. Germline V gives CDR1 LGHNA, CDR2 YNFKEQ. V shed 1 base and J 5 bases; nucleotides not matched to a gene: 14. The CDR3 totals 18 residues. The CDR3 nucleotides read TGTGCCAGCAGCCAAGTGCTCAGCGGGATGGGTTTAAACAATGAGCAGTTCTTC. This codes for CASSQVLSGMGLNNEQFF.

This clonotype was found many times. The CDR3 loop reads CASSPDWKASSYNEQFF. In DNA form, the CDR3 reads TGTGCCAGCAGCCCGGACTGGAAGGCGAGCTCCTACAATGAGCAGTTCTTC. This chain joins TRBV12-3 or TRBV12-4 and TRBJ2-1, with a tentative D call TRBD2 (5 bases). The CDR3 spans 17 residues. V was shortened by 6 bases and J by 0 bases, with 18 bases between the two germline ends.

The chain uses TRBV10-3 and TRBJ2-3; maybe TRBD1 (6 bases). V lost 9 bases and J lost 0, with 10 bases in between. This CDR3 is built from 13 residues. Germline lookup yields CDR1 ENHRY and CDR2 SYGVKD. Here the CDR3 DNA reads TGTGCCATACAGGGTGCGAGCACAGATACGCAGTATTTT. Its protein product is CAIQGASTDTQYF.

The CDR3, as DNA: TGCAGTGTTACGTGGCGCCAGCCCTACAATGAGCAGTTCTTC. Encoded protein: CSVTWRQPYNEQFF. This chain uses TRBV20-1 with TRBJ2-1, with D hard to call. CDR1 is DFQATT and CDR2 is SNEGSKA in the germline V gene (reference sequence). Trimming left V 7 bases short and J 2 bases short, with 15 bases between. This CDR3 is built from 14 residues.

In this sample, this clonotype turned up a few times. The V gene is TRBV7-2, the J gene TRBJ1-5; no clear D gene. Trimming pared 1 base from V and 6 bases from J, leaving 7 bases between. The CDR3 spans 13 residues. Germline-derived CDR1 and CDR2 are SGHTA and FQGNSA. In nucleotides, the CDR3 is TGTGCCAGCAGCTTAGTTGAGTTTCAGCCCCAGCATTTT. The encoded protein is CASSLVEFQPQHF.

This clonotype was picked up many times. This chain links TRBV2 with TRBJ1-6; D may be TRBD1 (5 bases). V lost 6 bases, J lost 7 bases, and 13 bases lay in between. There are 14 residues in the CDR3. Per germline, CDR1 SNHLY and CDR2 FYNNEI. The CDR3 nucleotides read TGTGCCAGCAGGGCGATGACAGCCAATTCACCCCTCCACTTT. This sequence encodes CASRAMTANSPLHF. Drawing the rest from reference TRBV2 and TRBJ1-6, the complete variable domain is EPEVTQTPSHQVTQMGQEVILRCVPISNHLYFYWYRQILGQKVEFLVSFYNNEISEKSEIFDDQFSVERPDGSNFTLKIRSTKLEDSAMYFCASRAMTANSPLHFGNGTRLTVT.

This chain's CDR3 is CASSGDAGETQYF. The CDR3, as DNA: TGTGCCAGCAGTGGGGACGCGGGGGAGACCCAGTACTTC. The rearrangement joins TRBV6-1 to TRBJ2-5; possible D gene TRBD2, 6 bases. CDR3 length equals 13 residues. CDR1 and CDR2 (germline): MNHNS, SASEGT. Trimming took 4 bases from V and 5 from J, leaving 11 bases between them.

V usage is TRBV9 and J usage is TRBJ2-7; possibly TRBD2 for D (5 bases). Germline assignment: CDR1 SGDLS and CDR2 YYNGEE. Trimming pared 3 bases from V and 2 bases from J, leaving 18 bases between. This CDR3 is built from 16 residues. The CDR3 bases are TGTGCCAGCAGCGCCTTTGGGAGCGGAGTTGCCTACGAGCAGTACTTC. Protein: CASSAFGSGVAYEQYF.

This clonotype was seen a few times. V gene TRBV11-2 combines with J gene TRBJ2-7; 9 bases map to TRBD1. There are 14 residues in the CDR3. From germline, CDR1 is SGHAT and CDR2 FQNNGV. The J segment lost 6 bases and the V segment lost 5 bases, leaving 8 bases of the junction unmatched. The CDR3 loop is CASSPGTGYPEQYF. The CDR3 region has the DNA TGTGCCAGCAGCCCGGGGACAGGGTATCCCGAGCAGTACTTC. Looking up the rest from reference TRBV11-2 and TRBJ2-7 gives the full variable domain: EAGVAQSPRYKIIEKRQSVAFWCNPISGHATLYWYQQILGQGPKLLIQFQNNGVVDDSQLPKDRFSAERLKGVDSTLKIQPAKLEDSAVYLCASSPGTGYPEQYFGPGTRLTVT.

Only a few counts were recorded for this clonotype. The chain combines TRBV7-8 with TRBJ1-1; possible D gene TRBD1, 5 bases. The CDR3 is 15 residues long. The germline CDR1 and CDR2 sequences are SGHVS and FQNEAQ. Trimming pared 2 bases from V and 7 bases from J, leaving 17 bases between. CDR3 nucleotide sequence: TGTGCCAGCAGCTTAAACTCGTGGGGGGAGGGTGAAGCTTTCTTT. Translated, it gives CASSLNSWGEGEAFF. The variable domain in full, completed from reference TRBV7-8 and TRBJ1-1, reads GAGVSQSPRYKVAKRGQDVALRCDPISGHVSLFWYQQALGQGPEFLTYFQNEAQLDKSGLPSDRFFAERPEGSVSTLKIQRTQQEDSAVYLCASSLNSWGEGEAFFGQGTRLTVV.

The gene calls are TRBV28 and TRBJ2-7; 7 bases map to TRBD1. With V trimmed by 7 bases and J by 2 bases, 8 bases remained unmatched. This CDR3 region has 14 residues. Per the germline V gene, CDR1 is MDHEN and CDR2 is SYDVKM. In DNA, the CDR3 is TGTGCCAGCATCCCGCTGACAGGGCCCTACGAGCAGTACTTC. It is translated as CASIPLTGPYEQYF. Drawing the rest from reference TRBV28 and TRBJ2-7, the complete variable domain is DVKVTQSSRYLVKRTGEKVFLECVQDMDHENMFWYRQDPGLGLRLIYFSYDVKMKEKGDIPEGYSVSREKKERFSLILESASTNQTSMYLCASIPLTGPYEQYFGPGTRLTVT.

CDR3 sequence reads: CASSLRTTGSYNEQFF. The DNA for the CDR3 is TGTGCCAGCAGTTTAAGAACAACCGGCTCCTACAATGAGCAGTTCTTC. The chain joins TRBV12-3 or TRBV12-4 to TRBJ2-1; D remains ambiguous. The length of the CDR3 is 16 residues. The germline V and J ends were trimmed by 2 bases and 0 bases, with 11 bases remaining between them.